These 25 T cell receptor beta chains were all obtained from the same sample, sequenced in a study of blood T cells in healthy people across ages. For the second PCR, which ran for roughly 6 to 12 cycles, a sample-barcoded 5' primer and a J-beta primer mix were used. TCRdb reprocessed the 5' RACE reads via MiXCR and lists one record per CDR3 protein. The table includes 1.4 million to 1.5 million distinct CDR3 sequences, around 42% detected once. Sequenced: blood. The receptors originated from a woman aged 18-29 years in good health.

The V call is TRBV9, the J call TRBJ1-1; D call uncertain. The CDR3 extends over 13 amino acids. From germline, CDR1 is SGDLS and CDR2 YYNGEE. Trimming pared 4 bases from V and 6 bases from J, leaving 13 bases between. This CDR3 reads CASSTSLSAEAFF. CDR3 sequence (DNA): TGTGCCAGCAGCACCAGCCTCAGCGCTGAAGCTTTCTTT.

V and J are TRBV12-3 or TRBV12-4 and TRBJ2-5; a possible D gene is TRBD2 (6 bases). The CDR3 loop spans 13 amino acids. V was cut by 11 bases and J by 3 bases, with 16 bases left in between. The CDR3 sequence is CACLGQREETQYF. The CDR3 bases are TGTGCCTGTCTTGGCCAGCGGGAAGAGACCCAGTACTTC.

The chain joins TRBV20-1 to TRBJ2-1; D remains ambiguous. V dropped 6 bases and J dropped 13 bases, with 25 bases sitting between them. The CDR3 is 14 amino acids. Per germline, CDR1 DFQATT and CDR2 SNEGSKA (reference sequence). The CDR3 DNA reads TGCAGTGCCCCCAGAGTAGGCGATTTGAAGACCCAGTTCTTC. It encodes CSAPRVGDLKTQFF.

The chain joins TRBV19 to TRBJ2-1; D might be TRBD1 or TRBD2, each matching 5 bases. Trimming took 1 base from V and 8 from J, leaving 15 bases between them. Germline CDR1 reads LNHDA; CDR2 reads SQIVND (reference sequence). The CDR3 has 15 residues. The CDR3 reads CASSIVEGFVHEQFF. CDR3 bases: TGTGCCAGTAGTATAGTAGAGGGGTTCGTCCATGAGCAGTTCTTC.

This clonotype occurred many times. The chain carries TRBV7-2 and TRBJ2-3, with TRBD2 as a possible D gene (6 bases). The CDR3 has 14 residues. Germline loops: CDR1 SGHTA, CDR2 FQGNSA. Trimming shortened V by 5 bases and J by 2 bases, and 11 bases separated the two germline ends. The CDR3, as DNA: TGTGCCAGCAGCCGGGGACTCTCCACAGATACGCAGTATTTT. Translation: CASSRGLSTDTQYF.

The rearrangement joins TRBV7-2 to TRBJ2-7; the D is unclear. The CDR3 consists of 14 residues. Between the trimmed V and J ends, which lost 2 bases and 2 bases, there was a span of 10 bases. The germline gives CDR1 SGHTA, CDR2 FQGNSA. In DNA form, the CDR3 reads TGTGCCAGCAGCTTAACATTGGGCGCCTACGAGCAGTACTTC. Translated, it gives CASSLTLGAYEQYF.

This clonotype was counted once. The chain links TRBV7-2 to TRBJ1-1; D not resolved. CDR3 size: 14 residues. Trimming shortened V by 0 bases and J by 1 base, and 6 bases separated the two germline ends. Germline V gene lookup returns CDR1 SGHTA and CDR2 FQGNSA. As DNA, the CDR3 is TGTGCCAGCAGCTTAGCGTTCTCGAACACTGAAGCTTTCTTT. Protein: CASSLAFSNTEAFF.

This clonotype occurred a few times. The chain combines TRBV2 with TRBJ2-1; D gene uncertain. Germline V gene data show CDR1 as SNHLY and CDR2 as FYNNEI. The CDR3 sequence is 13 residues long. The V end lost 5 bases, the J end lost 0 bases, and 5 bases lay between the germline ends. The chain's CDR3 is CASSKGSYNEQFF. The CDR3 nucleotides read TGTGCCAGCAGTAAGGGCTCCTACAATGAGCAGTTCTTC.

This chain links TRBV4-1 with TRBJ2-1; possibly TRBD2 for D (6 bases). CDR1 MGHRA and CDR2 YSYEKL come from the germline V gene. CDR3 length: 17 amino acids. Trimming pared 0 bases from V and 0 bases from J, leaving 12 bases between. The CDR3 DNA reads TGCGCCAGCAGCCAAGATCGCCTAGCGAGCTCCTACAATGAGCAGTTCTTC. This sequence encodes CASSQDRLASSYNEQFF.

This rearrangement joins TRBV29-1 to TRBJ2-5; D uncertain. V was cut by 7 bases and J by 5 bases, with 8 bases left in between. The CDR3 totals 10 residues. Per germline, CDR1 SQVTM and CDR2 ANQGSEA. CDR3 protein: CSGVLETQYF. The CDR3 bases are TGCAGCGGGGTTCTCGAGACCCAGTACTTC.

This clonotype was recorded a few times. The J gene is TRBJ2-1, the V gene TRBV5-1; 8 positions match TRBD2. V trimming: 4 bases; J trimming: 5 bases; junction bases outside the gene matches: 5. Germline loops: CDR1 SGHRS, CDR2 YFSETQ. CDR3 size: 14 residues. DNA for the CDR3: TGCGCCAGCAGCCGGGAGGGGCGCGACAATGAGCAGTTCTTC. It translates to CASSREGRDNEQFF.

This clonotype was picked up a small number of times. The rearrangement uses TRBV3-1 and TRBJ1-1, with a possible D match to TRBD1 (5 bases). Deletions cut 1 base from V and 6 bases from J, with 9 bases between. In germline, CDR1 is LGHDT, CDR2 YNNKEL (reference sequence). The CDR3 loop spans 13 amino acids. This chain's CDR3 is CASSQGARAEAFF. Written as DNA, the CDR3 is TGTGCCAGCAGCCAAGGGGCCAGGGCTGAAGCTTTCTTT.

This clonotype was recorded at least ten times. The rearrangement uses TRBV29-1 and TRBJ2-1; 8 positions agree with TRBD2. Germline CDR1 reads SQVTM; CDR2 reads ANQGSEA. CDR3 length: 13 amino acids. V dropped 5 bases and J dropped 5; count of bases not matched to a gene: 5. Here the CDR3 DNA reads TGCAGCGTTCGGGGGGGCCCCGACAATGAGCAGTTCTTC. Amino acids: CSVRGGPDNEQFF.

This clonotype has at least ten counts. CDR3 coding DNA: TGTGCCAGCAGTTCTACCACGACTAGCGGGGGAGGCAGCACAGATACGCAGTATTTT. Translation gives CASSSTTTSGGGSTDTQYF. J is TRBJ2-3 and V is TRBV12-3 or TRBV12-4, with 12 bases aligning to TRBD2. V lost 4 bases and J lost 0; bases outside the gene matches: 11. This CDR3 is built from 19 residues.

Of note for this clonotype: One end of the junction fails to match germline, which may point to a read error. This chain joins TRBV27 and TRBJ1-2; a possible D gene is TRBD1 (5 bases). CDR1 MNHEY and CDR2 SMNVEV come from the germline V gene (reference sequence). The CDR3 length is 14 residues. CDR3 nucleotide sequence: TGTGCCTGCAGTTTATCGTGGGGCTCCTATGGCTACACCTTC. Its translation is CACSLSWGSYGYTF.

This sequence joins TRBV24-1 and TRBJ1-1; possible D gene TRBD1, 5 bases. Germline V gives CDR1 KGHDR, CDR2 SFDVKD. The CDR3 runs to 13 residues. The V and J ends lost 4 bases and 9 bases respectively, with 14 bases between them. The CDR3 loop reads CATSDGVGGKAFF. DNA of the CDR3: TGTGCCACCAGTGACGGAGTCGGGGGGAAAGCTTTCTTT.

J is TRBJ2-2 and V is TRBV27; D gene unclear. The CDR3 loop spans 12 amino acids. V lost 7 bases and J lost 6, with 9 bases in between. Germline lookup yields CDR1 MNHEY and CDR2 SMNVEV (reference sequence). The CDR3 coding sequence is TGTGCCAGCATAGGGCGATCCGGGGAGCTGTTTTTT. Its protein is CASIGRSGELFF.

This clonotype was counted between two and nine times. This CDR3 reads CAISDLLGNEQFF. The CDR3 DNA follows: TGTGCCATCAGTGACCTACTAGGCAATGAGCAGTTCTTC. This chain uses TRBV10-3 with TRBJ2-1; TRBD2 might be the D (5 bases). From germline, CDR1 is ENHRY and CDR2 SYGVKD. V gave up 3 bases and J gave up 6 bases, with 9 bases separating them. This CDR3 is 13 amino acids long.

Details on this clonotype: A read error is possible here, since a much larger clone lies one base away. V is TRBV5-1 and J is TRBJ2-1, with D uncertain. The CDR3 spans 14 residues. The germline V gene encodes CDR1 SGHRS and CDR2 YFSETQ. The CDR3 DNA sequence: TGCGCCAGCAGCCCCCCGGGTCTAGACAATGGGCAGTTCTTC. Its protein product is CASSPPGLDNGQFF. Filled out from reference TRBV5-1 and TRBJ2-1, the complete variable domain reads KAGVTQTPRYLIKTRGQQVTLSCSPISGHRSVSWYQQTPGQGLQFLFEYFSETQRNKGNFPGRFSGRQFSNSRSEMNVSTLELGDSALYLCASSPPGLDNGQFFGPGTRLTVL.

This clonotype was detected only a few times. This chain links TRBV28 with TRBJ1-2; unclear D gene. V was shortened by 2 bases and J by 4 bases, with 11 bases between the two germline ends. The CDR3 totals 14 residues. The germline CDR1 and CDR2 sequences are MDHEN and SYDVKM. CDR3 sequence reads: CASSLEEPSYGYTF. In nucleotides, the CDR3 is TGTGCCAGCAGTTTAGAGGAACCCAGCTATGGCTACACCTTC.

The J gene is TRBJ2-1, the V gene TRBV4-1; 13 nucleotides agree with TRBD2. CDR3 length equals 17 residues. Germline CDR1 and CDR2: MGHRA and YSYEKL. Trimming removed 2 bases from V and 7 bases from J; junction bases left unmatched: 8. CDR3 nucleotides: TGCGCCAGCAGCCAATCCTTCACTAGCGGGGGGGCGAATGAGCAGTTCTTC. Translated, it gives CASSQSFTSGGANEQFF.

This clonotype was detected once. This may arise from a read error, as a much more abundant clone is one base away. The rearrangement uses TRBV4-1 and TRBJ2-4; D not certain. The DNA end lines up better with TRBJ2-7; the J call may be wrong. Germline loops: CDR1 MGHRA, CDR2 YSYEKL. The CDR3 spans 13 residues. The CDR3 bases are TGCGCCAACAGCCAAAGATTAACCTACGAGCAGTACTTC. Translation: CANSQRLTYEQYF.

The genes are TRBV10-3 and TRBJ2-1; D is perhaps TRBD2 (7 bases). The better agreement between TRBJ2-7 and the DNA end casts doubt on the J call. Germline V gives CDR1 ENHRY, CDR2 SYGVKD. This CDR3 is 12 amino acids long. CDR3 loop: CATMGGDNEQYF. The CDR3 DNA reads TGTGCCACCATGGGAGGGGACAATGAGCAGTACTTC.

This sequence joins TRBV5-1 and TRBJ1-1, with D possibly TRBD1 on 6 matching bases. CDR1 and CDR2 from the germline V gene are SGHRS and YFSETQ. The CDR3 is 15 residues long. V shed 0 bases and J shed 7 bases, with 16 bases lying between them. The chain's CDR3 is CASSLAGPGAFEAFF. CDR3 DNA: TGCGCCAGCAGCTTGGCAGGGCCGGGGGCCTTTGAAGCTTTCTTT.

DNA of the CDR3: TGTGCCAGCAGCCCCCGGGTAGCGGGGGCCTACAATGAGCAGTTCTTC. It translates to CASSPRVAGAYNEQFF. This chain links TRBV11-1 with TRBJ2-1, with 9 bases that match TRBD2. The CDR3 totals 16 residues. V was clipped by 5 bases and J by 2 bases; unmatched bases: 7. The germline gives CDR1 SGHAT, CDR2 FQDESV (reference sequence).